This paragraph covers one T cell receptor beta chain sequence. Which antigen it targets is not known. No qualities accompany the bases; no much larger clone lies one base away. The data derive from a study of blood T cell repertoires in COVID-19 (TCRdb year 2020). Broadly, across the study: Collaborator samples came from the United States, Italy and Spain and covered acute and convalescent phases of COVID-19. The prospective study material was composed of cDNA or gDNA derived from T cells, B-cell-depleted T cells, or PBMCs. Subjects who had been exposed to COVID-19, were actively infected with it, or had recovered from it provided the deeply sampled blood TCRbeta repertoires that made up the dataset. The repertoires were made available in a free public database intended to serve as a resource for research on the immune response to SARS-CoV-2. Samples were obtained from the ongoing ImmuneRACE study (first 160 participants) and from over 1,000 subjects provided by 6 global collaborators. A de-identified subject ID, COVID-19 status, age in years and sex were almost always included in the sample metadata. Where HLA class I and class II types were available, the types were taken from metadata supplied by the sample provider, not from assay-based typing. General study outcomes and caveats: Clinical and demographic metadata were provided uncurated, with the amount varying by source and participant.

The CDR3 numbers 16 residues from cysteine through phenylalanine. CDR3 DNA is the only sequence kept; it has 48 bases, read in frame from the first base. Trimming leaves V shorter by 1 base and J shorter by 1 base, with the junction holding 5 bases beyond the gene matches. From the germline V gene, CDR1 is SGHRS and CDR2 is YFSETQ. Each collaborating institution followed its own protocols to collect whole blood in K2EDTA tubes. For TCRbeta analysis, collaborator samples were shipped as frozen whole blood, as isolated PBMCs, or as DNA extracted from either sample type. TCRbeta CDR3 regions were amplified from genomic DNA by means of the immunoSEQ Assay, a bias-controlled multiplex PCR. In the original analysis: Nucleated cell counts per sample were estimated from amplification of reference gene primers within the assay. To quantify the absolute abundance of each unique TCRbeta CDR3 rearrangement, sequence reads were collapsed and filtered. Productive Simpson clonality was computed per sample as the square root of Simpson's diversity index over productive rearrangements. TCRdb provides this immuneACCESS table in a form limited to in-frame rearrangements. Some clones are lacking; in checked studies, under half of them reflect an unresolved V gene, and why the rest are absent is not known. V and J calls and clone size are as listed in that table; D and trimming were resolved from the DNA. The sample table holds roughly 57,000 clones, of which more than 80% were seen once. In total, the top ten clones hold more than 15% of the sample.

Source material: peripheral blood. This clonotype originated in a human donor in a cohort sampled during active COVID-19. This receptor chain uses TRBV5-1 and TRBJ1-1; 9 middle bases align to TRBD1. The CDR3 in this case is CASSLWTGAGNTEAFF. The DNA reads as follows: TGCGCCAGCAGCTTGTGGACAGGGGCCGGGAACACTGAAGCTTTCTTT.